These T cell receptor beta chains were read from a single sample in a study of T cell responses to AZD1222 COVID-19 vaccine. TCRdb's table, derived via immunoSEQ multiplex PCR, lists solely in-frame clones and lacks some. Among about 110,000 clones listed, 70% to 90% were seen once. The specimen comprised peripheral blood, sampled on day 0 of AZD1222 vaccination. The receptors shown here come from an adult in good health. The CDR3 runs from the conserved cysteine through the conserved F or W. Fields, in order: V gene, D gene, J gene, clone size, CDR3 DNA, CDR3 protein. The D gene is left open where the match is weak. Size is stated for part of the rows, as once, few or many counts, or as a class when the clone is expanded.

v_call: TRBV28; d_call: -; j_call: TRBJ2-1; clone_size: -; cdr3_nt: TGTGCCAGCAGCGGTAGCGGTTACAATGAGCAGTTCTTC; cdr3_aa: CASSGSGYNEQFF
v_call: TRBV6-5; d_call: -; j_call: TRBJ1-5; clone_size: once; cdr3_nt: TGTGCCAGCAGCTTGACACGTTATAGCAATCAGCCCCAGCATTTT; cdr3_aa: CASSLTRYSNQPQHF
v_call: TRBV2; d_call: TRBD2; j_call: TRBJ2-1; clone_size: -; cdr3_nt: TGTGCCAGCAGTTCCACCAGACTAGCGGGACCGCTCAGGAGCTCCTACAATGAGCAGTTCTTC; cdr3_aa: CASSSTRLAGPLRSSYNEQFF
v_call: TRBV5-4; d_call: TRBD2; j_call: TRBJ2-5; clone_size: -; cdr3_nt: TGTGCCAGCAGCCCGGGACTAGCGGGAGAAGAGACCCAGTACTTC; cdr3_aa: CASSPGLAGEETQYF
v_call: TRBV7-2; d_call: -; j_call: TRBJ2-1; clone_size: -; cdr3_nt: TGTGCCAGCAGCAGAGCCTACAATGAGCAGTTCTTC; cdr3_aa: CASSRAYNEQFF
v_call: TRBV4-1; d_call: -; j_call: TRBJ1-5; clone_size: -; cdr3_nt: TGCGCCAGCAGCCAAGATACGGGTATTTATAGCAATCAGCCCCAGCATTTT; cdr3_aa: CASSQDTGIYSNQPQHF
v_call: TRBV5-4; d_call: TRBD1; j_call: TRBJ1-1; clone_size: -; cdr3_nt: TGTGCCAGCAGCCTCGACAGGGTGACTGAAGCTTTCTTT; cdr3_aa: CASSLDRVTEAFF
v_call: TRBV3-1/TRBV3-2; d_call: -; j_call: TRBJ1-4; clone_size: -; cdr3_nt: TGTGCCAGCAGCTTCCCCGTTACTGAAAAACTGTTTTTT; cdr3_aa: CASSFPVTEKLFF
v_call: TRBV5-4; d_call: TRBD1; j_call: TRBJ1-1; clone_size: few; cdr3_nt: TGTGCCAGCAGCTGGACAGGGCCTATGAACACTGAAGCTTTCTTT; cdr3_aa: CASSWTGPMNTEAFF
v_call: TRBV5-1; d_call: TRBD1; j_call: TRBJ2-2; clone_size: -; cdr3_nt: TGCGCCAGCAGCTCCTTTTCCCTGGGACAGGGTAACGGGGAGCTGTTTTTT; cdr3_aa: CASSSFSLGQGNGELFF
v_call: TRBV5-5; d_call: -; j_call: TRBJ2-1; clone_size: few; cdr3_nt: TGTGCCAGCAGCTGGCTGGGGACTCCGAGGAATGAGCAGTTCTTC; cdr3_aa: CASSWLGTPRNEQFF
v_call: TRBV29-1; d_call: -; j_call: TRBJ1-1; clone_size: -; cdr3_nt: TGCAGCGCCACAGGGTTTGTAACTGAAGCTTTCTTT; cdr3_aa: CSATGFVTEAFF
v_call: TRBV11-3; d_call: -; j_call: TRBJ2-5; clone_size: -; cdr3_nt: TGTGCCAGCAGCCCGGGACTTCGGGATGGGACCCAGTACTTC; cdr3_aa: CASSPGLRDGTQYF
v_call: TRBV4-1; d_call: -; j_call: TRBJ1-6; clone_size: -; cdr3_nt: TGCGCCAGCAGCCAACCTAATTTCGGGTTCAATTCACCCCTCCACTTT; cdr3_aa: CASSQPNFGFNSPLHF
v_call: TRBV29-1; d_call: -; j_call: TRBJ1-2; clone_size: -; cdr3_nt: TGCAGCGTTGGTAGGGGCGGGGGGTCTAACTATGGCTACACCTTC; cdr3_aa: CSVGRGGGSNYGYTF
v_call: TRBV9; d_call: -; j_call: TRBJ1-3; clone_size: -; cdr3_nt: TGTGCCAGCAGCCCAGGGCGAGGAAACACCATATATTTT; cdr3_aa: CASSPGRGNTIYF
v_call: TRBV18; d_call: TRBD1; j_call: TRBJ1-5; clone_size: -; cdr3_nt: TGTGCCAGCTCACCAGGGACAGTCCAGCCCCAGCATTTT; cdr3_aa: CASSPGTVQPQHF
v_call: TRBV19; d_call: -; j_call: TRBJ1-2; clone_size: -; cdr3_nt: TGTGCCAGTAGTCCCCGGAGGAACTATGGCTACACCTTC; cdr3_aa: CASSPRRNYGYTF
v_call: TRBV28; d_call: -; j_call: TRBJ1-6; clone_size: -; cdr3_nt: TGTGCACACCGGAAGGGACCCAATTCACCCCTCCACTTT; cdr3_aa: CAHRKGPNSPLHF
v_call: TRBV4-3; d_call: TRBD2; j_call: TRBJ2-7; clone_size: -; cdr3_nt: TGCGCCAGCAGCCACCTAGCGGGGGGGGCCAAGTACGAGCAGTACTTC; cdr3_aa: CASSHLAGGAKYEQYF
v_call: TRBV5-1; d_call: TRBD1; j_call: TRBJ2-7; clone_size: once; cdr3_nt: TGCGCCAGCAGCTCAACAGGGGGTACCTACGAGCAGTACTTC; cdr3_aa: CASSSTGGTYEQYF
v_call: TRBV6-5; d_call: -; j_call: TRBJ1-1; clone_size: -; cdr3_nt: TGTGCCAGCAGTTACTCCACCGGGGGCACTGAAGCTTTCTTT; cdr3_aa: CASSYSTGGTEAFF
v_call: TRBV19; d_call: -; j_call: TRBJ1-3; clone_size: -; cdr3_nt: TGTGCCAGTAGTATAGATCCCGCGTCGTATCGTGGAAACACCATATATTTT; cdr3_aa: CASSIDPASYRGNTIYF
v_call: TRBV6-5; d_call: TRBD1; j_call: TRBJ1-1; clone_size: -; cdr3_nt: TGTGCCAGCACTTCCCGCAGGGGGACTGAAGCTTTCTTT; cdr3_aa: CASTSRRGTEAFF
v_call: TRBV6-1; d_call: -; j_call: TRBJ1-4; clone_size: -; cdr3_nt: TGTGCCAGCAGTGAAGCTGGGGCCATTGGATATGAAAAACTGTTTTTT; cdr3_aa: CASSEAGAIGYEKLFF
v_call: TRBV28; d_call: -; j_call: TRBJ2-7; clone_size: -; cdr3_nt: TGTGCCAGCAGTTTAGACTACGAGCAGTACTTC; cdr3_aa: CASSLDYEQYF
v_call: TRBV19; d_call: -; j_call: TRBJ2-3; clone_size: -; cdr3_nt: TGTGCCAGTAGCCTCAACAGGGAAAGCACAGATACGCAGTATTTT; cdr3_aa: CASSLNRESTDTQYF
v_call: TRBV28; d_call: TRBD1; j_call: TRBJ1-3; clone_size: -; cdr3_nt: TGTGCCAGCAGTCCCAGCTCAGGGGGGATAGAAAACACCATATATTTT; cdr3_aa: CASSPSSGGIENTIYF
v_call: TRBV5-1; d_call: -; j_call: TRBJ1-2; clone_size: -; cdr3_nt: TGCGCCAGCAGAAATCCAATCTCGGAGGGCTACACCTTC; cdr3_aa: CASRNPISEGYTF
v_call: TRBV5-1; d_call: -; j_call: TRBJ2-1; clone_size: -; cdr3_nt: TGCGCCAGCAGCTCGGCTGGGTACAATGAGCAGTTCTTC; cdr3_aa: CASSSAGYNEQFF
v_call: TRBV3-1/TRBV3-2; d_call: -; j_call: TRBJ1-2; clone_size: -; cdr3_nt: TGTGCCAGCAGCCCGGACAGTAACTATGGCTACACCTTC; cdr3_aa: CASSPDSNYGYTF
v_call: TRBV19; d_call: -; j_call: TRBJ1-2; clone_size: -; cdr3_nt: TGTGCCAGTAGTCGACAGACTAACTATGGCTACACCTTC; cdr3_aa: CASSRQTNYGYTF
v_call: TRBV9; d_call: -; j_call: TRBJ2-5; clone_size: -; cdr3_nt: TGTGCCAGCAGCGTAAGCGCCCAAGAGACCCAGTACTTC; cdr3_aa: CASSVSAQETQYF
v_call: TRBV6-5; d_call: TRBD1; j_call: TRBJ1-2; clone_size: -; cdr3_nt: TGTGCCAGCGGAACTTACAGGGGTAAAGTCTATGGCTACACCTTC; cdr3_aa: CASGTYRGKVYGYTF
v_call: TRBV9; d_call: -; j_call: TRBJ1-1; clone_size: -; cdr3_nt: TGTGCCAGCAGCGTAGTGTGGGGCGCTGAAGCTTTCTTT; cdr3_aa: CASSVVWGAEAFF
v_call: TRBV5-4; d_call: -; j_call: TRBJ2-5; clone_size: -; cdr3_nt: TGTGCCAGCAGGGGTGCACCGTACCAAGAGACCCAGTACTTC; cdr3_aa: CASRGAPYQETQYF
v_call: TRBV10-3; d_call: -; j_call: TRBJ1-5; clone_size: few; cdr3_nt: TGTGCCATCAGTGCGGAGGGAGGCAATCAGCCCCAGCATTTT; cdr3_aa: CAISAEGGNQPQHF
v_call: TRBV19; d_call: TRBD2; j_call: TRBJ2-5; clone_size: -; cdr3_nt: TGTGCCAGTAGGAGCGGGGGGCGCGTAGAGACCCAGTACTTC; cdr3_aa: CASRSGGRVETQYF
v_call: TRBV11-2; d_call: -; j_call: TRBJ1-1; clone_size: -; cdr3_nt: TGTGCCAGCAGCAGAGGGTCTGAAGCTTTCTTT; cdr3_aa: CASSRGSEAFF
v_call: TRBV20-1; d_call: -; j_call: TRBJ1-5; clone_size: -; cdr3_nt: TGCAGTGCTAGTCGCCCCAGGGATCAGCCCCAGCATTTT; cdr3_aa: CSASRPRDQPQHF
v_call: TRBV5-1; d_call: TRBD2; j_call: TRBJ2-1; clone_size: -; cdr3_nt: TGCGCCAGCAGCTTGGACGGAGCGGGAGCCTACAATGAGCAGTTCTTC; cdr3_aa: CASSLDGAGAYNEQFF
v_call: TRBV2; d_call: -; j_call: TRBJ1-2; clone_size: -; cdr3_nt: TGTGCCAGCCGTCCTGCCAGGTTAAACTATGGCTACACCTTC; cdr3_aa: CASRPARLNYGYTF
v_call: TRBV9; d_call: -; j_call: TRBJ2-2; clone_size: -; cdr3_nt: TGTGCCAGCAGCGTAGGGGGAGCCGGGGAGCTGTTTTTT; cdr3_aa: CASSVGGAGELFF
v_call: TRBV29-1; d_call: -; j_call: TRBJ1-2; clone_size: -; cdr3_nt: TGCAGCGCCGCACCGGGACACAACTATGGCTACACCTTC; cdr3_aa: CSAAPGHNYGYTF
v_call: TRBV11-3; d_call: -; j_call: TRBJ2-7; clone_size: -; cdr3_nt: TGTGCCAGCAGCTACGGAATCGGCTACGAGCAGTACTTC; cdr3_aa: CASSYGIGYEQYF
v_call: TRBV18; d_call: -; j_call: TRBJ2-3; clone_size: -; cdr3_nt: TGTGCCAGCTCACCACTGACTAGGGTTGCGGATACGCAGTATTTT; cdr3_aa: CASSPLTRVADTQYF
v_call: TRBV28; d_call: TRBD1; j_call: TRBJ1-2; clone_size: -; cdr3_nt: TGTGCCAGCAGTTTGCTTATGATGGGCGGGACAGCGACTAACTATGGCTACACCTTC; cdr3_aa: CASSLLMMGGTATNYGYTF
v_call: TRBV18; d_call: TRBD2; j_call: TRBJ2-5; clone_size: -; cdr3_nt: TGTGCCAGCTCACCACGGGGCGCGGGAGTAGGAGAGACCCAGTACTTC; cdr3_aa: CASSPRGAGVGETQYF
v_call: TRBV7-9; d_call: -; j_call: TRBJ2-7; clone_size: -; cdr3_nt: TGTGCCAGCAGTCCGGCCTCCTACGAGCAGTACTTC; cdr3_aa: CASSPASYEQYF
v_call: TRBV4-1; d_call: TRBD1; j_call: TRBJ1-4; clone_size: -; cdr3_nt: TGCGCCAGCAGCCAAGAGATAGCAGGGGGAAATGAAAAACTGTTTTTT; cdr3_aa: CASSQEIAGGNEKLFF
v_call: TRBV7-9; d_call: -; j_call: TRBJ1-2; clone_size: -; cdr3_nt: TGTGCCAGCAGGGCGGGGTATGGCTACACCTTC; cdr3_aa: CASRAGYGYTF
v_call: TRBV4-1; d_call: TRBD1; j_call: TRBJ2-7; clone_size: -; cdr3_nt: TGCGCCAGCAGCACTCCTTATAGGACAGGCAGCTCCTACGAGCAGTACTTC; cdr3_aa: CASSTPYRTGSSYEQYF
v_call: TRBV4-2; d_call: -; j_call: TRBJ2-3; clone_size: -; cdr3_nt: TGTGCCAGCAGCCAAGTCGGTGATACTACAGATACGCAGTATTTT; cdr3_aa: CASSQVGDTTDTQYF
v_call: TRBV6-5; d_call: -; j_call: TRBJ1-1; clone_size: -; cdr3_nt: TGTGCCAGCAGTTACCCCGGACAGCCTGAAGCTTTCTTT; cdr3_aa: CASSYPGQPEAFF
v_call: TRBV11-3; d_call: TRBD2; j_call: TRBJ2-1; clone_size: -; cdr3_nt: TGTGCCAGCAGCAGTTCTAGCGGGCCTTACAATGAGCAGTTCTTC; cdr3_aa: CASSSSSGPYNEQFF
v_call: TRBV5-6; d_call: -; j_call: TRBJ2-1; clone_size: -; cdr3_nt: TGTGCCAGCAGCTTGGCCTCCGGGGGTGAGCAGTTCTTC; cdr3_aa: CASSLASGGEQFF
v_call: TRBV5-1; d_call: TRBD1; j_call: TRBJ1-5; clone_size: -; cdr3_nt: TGCGCCAGCGAAAAGATAAAAGACAGGGGGATGGATCAGCCCCAGCATTTT; cdr3_aa: CASEKIKDRGMDQPQHF
v_call: TRBV19; d_call: -; j_call: TRBJ1-2; clone_size: -; cdr3_nt: TGTGCCAGTACCTCAATCCTCCGGAATGGCTACACCTTC; cdr3_aa: CASTSILRNGYTF